The clone carrying this TCR beta chain turned up a few times. Its antigen remains unidentified. The data were taken from a study of T cell repertoires in cytomegalovirus infection. Study at large: It was the public TCR beta signatures that indicated both CMV infection and matching HLA type.

TCRdb redid the calling of the reads with MiXCR, one entry per CDR3 protein. Of approximately 350,000 distinct CDR3 sequences listed, roughly 34% are singletons. General study findings and limits: The ex vivo response was dominated by HLA-C-restricted CMV-specific TCR beta clonotypes.

The germline gives CDR1 DFQATT, CDR2 SNEGSKA (reference sequence). J lost 4 bases, V lost 3 bases, and 10 bases had no gene match. The CDR3 covers 15 residues. This TCR came from a human donor in good health (CMV status not recorded). Some clones in this sample may be carry-over from other donors' samples. The chain combines TRBV20-1 with TRBJ1-2, with 8 bases identical to TRBD1. Specimen: cultured PBMCs, collected from culture after CMV antigen stimulation. CDR3 sequence: CSASYRPGGIYGYTF. CDR3 nucleotides: TGCAGTGCTAGTTACCGGCCAGGGGGCATCTATGGCTACACCTTC.